Below are 22 T cell receptor beta chains sequenced from a single sample in a study of breast tumors, draining lymph nodes, adjacent tissues. TCRdb redid the calling of the multiplex PCR reads with MiXCR, one entry per CDR3 protein. The sample includes around 250,000 distinct CDR3 sequences, nearly 35% of them seen just once. Breast cancer patients provided tissue from their axillary draining lymph nodes. Sequencing used axillary lymph node tissue. Every receptor here comes from a female donor with breast cancer. Some clones in this sample may be carry-over from other donors' samples.

The chain recombines TRBV9 with TRBJ1-3; TRBD1 matches at 7 bases. The CDR3 sequence is 14 residues long. J was trimmed by 8 bases and V by 3 bases; bases with no gene match: 8. Per germline, CDR1 SGDLS and CDR2 YYNGEE. The CDR3 DNA sequence: TGTGCCAGCAGCGGGGACAGCTATGGCTACACCATATATTTT. It is translated as CASSGDSYGYTIYF.

Only a few counts were recorded for this clonotype. The V call is TRBV19, the J call TRBJ2-6; D gene ambiguous. This CDR3 comprises 15 residues. Trimming removed 0 bases at V and 4 bases at J, with 7 bases between. The germline V gene encodes CDR1 LNHDA and CDR2 SQIVND (reference sequence). The CDR3 nucleotides read TGTGCCAGTAGTATAGATCACACCGGGGCCAACGTCCTGACTTTC. Residues: CASSIDHTGANVLTF.

This chain connects TRBV2 to TRBJ1-6, with 10 bases identical to TRBD1. The CDR3 length is 14 residues. Germline V gene sequence: CDR1 SNHLY, CDR2 FYNNEI. J gave up 9 bases and V 7 bases, and 6 bases lay outside the gene matches. The CDR3 is CASTRTGGSSPLHF. The CDR3 nucleotides are TGTGCCAGCACAAGGACAGGGGGGAGTTCACCCCTCCACTTT.

The CDR3 loop reads CASSASGGNQETQYF. Written as DNA, the CDR3 is TGTGCCAGCAGCGCTAGCGGGGGGAACCAAGAGACCCAGTACTTC. The rearrangement uses TRBV9 and TRBJ2-5; TRBD2 matches at 11 bases. This CDR3 region has 15 residues. V dropped 3 bases and J dropped 0; count of bases not matched to a gene: 1. Germline V lookup: CDR1 SGDLS, CDR2 YYNGEE.

This clonotype appeared a few times. The chain recombines TRBV2 with TRBJ1-6; D unclear. The CDR3 extends over 14 amino acids. V shed 3 bases and J shed 7 bases, with 10 bases lying between them. The germline gives CDR1 SNHLY, CDR2 FYNNEI. The CDR3 region is CASSEGGENSPLHF. DNA of the CDR3: TGTGCCAGCAGTGAGGGCGGGGAAAATTCACCCCTCCACTTT.

The rearrangement uses TRBV6-6 and TRBJ2-6; maybe TRBD1 (5 bases). Germline assignment: CDR1 MNHNY and CDR2 SVGAGI (reference sequence). CDR3 length: 17 amino acids. V was cut by 5 bases and J by 2 bases, with 16 bases left in between. This CDR3 is CASSHGPIRAGANVLTF. CDR3 bases: TGTGCCAGCAGTCACGGCCCCATCAGGGCTGGGGCCAACGTCCTGACTTTC.

With respect to this clonotype: The CDR3 end shows no conserved phenylalanine or tryptophan, and so a read error is likely. Because the CDR3's place on the DNA is in doubt, the DNA is left out and the CDR3 is given as listed by TCRdb. This chain joins TRBV2 and TRBJ2-2. Germline V gene lookup returns CDR1 SNHLY and CDR2 FYNNEI. The CDR3 is 13 amino acids long, termini counted. The CDR3 protein is CARATENTGELMS.

This chain connects TRBV11-2 to TRBJ2-5, with D uncertain. The germline CDR1 and CDR2 sequences are SGHAT and FQNNGV. This CDR3 is built from 17 residues. V shed 6 bases and J shed 2 bases, with 22 bases lying between them. The CDR3 DNA sequence: TGTGCCAGCAGTTTGGACGTGAGGCAAACTCTACAAGAGACCCAGTACTTC. It is translated as CASSLDVRQTLQETQYF. The complete variable domain, with remaining parts taken from reference TRBV11-2 and TRBJ2-5, reads EAGVAQSPRYKIIEKRQSVAFWCNPISGHATLYWYQQILGQGPKLLIQFQNNGVVDDSQLPKDRFSAERLKGVDSTLKIQPAKLEDSAVYLCASSLDVRQTLQETQYFGPGTRLLVL.

For this clonotype: This may be a read error: a much more frequent sequence differs by one nucleotide. The chain is built from TRBV20-1 and TRBJ2-3; D not resolved. CDR1 and CDR2 (germline): DFQATT, SNEGSKA (reference sequence). The length of the CDR3 is 13 residues. V was pared by 0 bases and J by 4 bases, with 8 bases between. This CDR3 reads CSARDEKADTQYF. The CDR3 DNA is TGCAGTGCTAGAGATGAAAAGGCAGATACGCAGTATTTT.

This clonotype was detected ten times or more. This chain joins TRBV9 and TRBJ1-3; 9 nucleotides agree with TRBD1. The CDR3 length is 15 residues. Germline loops: CDR1 SGDLS, CDR2 YYNGEE. J gave up 4 bases and V 3 bases, and 5 bases lay outside the gene matches. CDR3 nucleotide sequence: TGTGCCAGCAGCGGGGGGGACAGGGTCGGAAACACCATATATTTT. It is translated as CASSGGDRVGNTIYF.

This clonotype was seen repeatedly, ten times or more. The CDR3 sequence: CASSQDLSGYTF. For the CDR3, the DNA is TGCGCCAGCAGCCAAGATCTTAGTGGCTACACCTTC. The chain carries TRBV4-1 and TRBJ1-2; D uncertain. CDR3 length equals 12 residues. Looked up from germline, CDR1 is MGHRA and CDR2 is YSYEKL. V dropped 0 bases and J dropped 7 bases, with 6 bases sitting between them.

This clonotype was picked up many times. The chain has TRBV20-1 and TRBJ2-5; 9 positions agree with TRBD1. Unmatched junction bases numbered 5, after V lost 1 base and J lost 2 bases. The germline V gene has CDR1 DFQATT and CDR2 SNEGSKA (reference sequence). The length of the CDR3 is 15 residues. The chain's CDR3 is CSARATGGGQETQYF. Written as DNA, the CDR3 is TGCAGTGCTAGAGCAACAGGGGGCGGGCAAGAGACCCAGTACTTC.

This clonotype occurred many times. V gene TRBV14 combines with J gene TRBJ2-3; the D is unclear. This CDR3 spans 12 amino acids. In germline, CDR1 is SGHDN, CDR2 FVKESK. The V end was cut by 1 base, the J end by 15 bases, with 14 bases between. The CDR3 DNA sequence: TGTGCCAGCAGCCAAGCAGGTATTTCGGCTTATTTT. Protein sequence: CASSQAGISAYF. Based on the CDR3 plus reference TRBV14 and TRBJ2-3, the full variable domain is EAGVTQFPSHSVIEKGQTVTLRCDPISGHDNLYWYRRVMGKEIKFLLHFVKESKQDESGMPNNRFLAERTGGTYSTLKVQPAELEDSGVYFCASSQAGISAYFGPGTRLTVL.

Concerning this clonotype itself: This clone may be a read error of a much larger clone one base away. The V call is TRBV30, the J call TRBJ1-2; D is perhaps TRBD1 (6 bases). The V gene lost 3 bases and the J gene lost 12 bases, with 17 bases spanning the gap. The CDR3 covers 12 residues. CDR1 and CDR2 from the germline V gene are GTSNPN and SVGIG (reference sequence). In DNA form, the CDR3 reads TGTGCCTGGAGGGACAGTCGCCAGGGCCACACCTTC. Its translation: CAWRDSRQGHTF.

Worth noting for this clonotype: Being one base from a much bigger clone, this may be a read error. The chain is built from TRBV5-1 and TRBJ2-3; unclear D gene. Looked up from germline, CDR1 is SGHRS and CDR2 is YFSETQ. The CDR3 is 12 amino acids. CDR3 coding DNA: TGCGCCAGCAGCTATTCCCAGGATACGCACTATTTT. The encoded protein is CASSYSQDTHYF.

In this sample, this clonotype turned up once. The chain couples TRBV11-3 to TRBJ1-5; D call uncertain. This CDR3 is 15 amino acids long. V lost 0 bases, J lost 11 bases, and 17 bases lay in between. Looked up from germline, CDR1 is SGHNT and CDR2 is YENEEA. The CDR3 DNA reads as TGTGCCAGCAGCTTAGATAGGAGGTCTGCGGAGACCCAGCATTTT. This encodes CASSLDRRSAETQHF.

Many counts were recorded for this clonotype. This chain links TRBV20-1 with TRBJ1-6; D perhaps matches TRBD1 (6 bases). V lost 4 bases to trimming and J lost 7 bases, with 8 bases between them. Germline V gene data show CDR1 as DFQATT and CDR2 as SNEGSKA (reference sequence). The CDR3 spans 12 residues. The CDR3 protein is CSATDRNSPLHF. In DNA, the CDR3 is TGCAGTGCTACAGACAGGAATTCACCCCTCCACTTT.

A single count supports this clonotype. The V call is TRBV14, the J call TRBJ1-1; 8 bases fit TRBD1. Germline trimming cut 0 bases from V and 7 bases from J; bases unmatched to any gene: 4. The CDR3 spans 14 residues. Germline V gene lookup returns CDR1 SGHDN and CDR2 FVKESK. CDR3 DNA: TGTGCCAGCAGCCAAGAAGTTGGGACAGGTGAAGCTTTCTTT. Protein product: CASSQEVGTGEAFF. Based on the CDR3 plus reference TRBV14 and TRBJ1-1, the full variable domain is EAGVTQFPSHSVIEKGQTVTLRCDPISGHDNLYWYRRVMGKEIKFLLHFVKESKQDESGMPNNRFLAERTGGTYSTLKVQPAELEDSGVYFCASSQEVGTGEAFFGQGTRLTVV.

This clonotype was recorded once. As the CDR3 is not closed by the conserved phenylalanine or tryptophan, this likely results from a read error. The V call is TRBV20-1, the J call TRBJ2-3; D is undetermined. CDR1 DFQATT and CDR2 SNEGSKA come from the germline V gene (reference sequence). This CDR3 has 13 residues. The CDR3 DNA reads TGCAGCGTTGTGCCAGTCGGCCCCAATGAGCAGTATCTT. It specifies CSVVPVGPNEQYL.

This sequence joins TRBV9 and TRBJ2-3; weak D call: TRBD2 (5 bases). V dropped 0 bases and J dropped 3 bases, with 5 bases sitting between them. Germline CDR1 reads SGDLS; CDR2 reads YYNGEE. The CDR3 sequence is 13 residues long. In nucleotides, the CDR3 is TGTGCCAGCAGCGTAGAGCGGACAGATACGCAGTATTTT. Translation: CASSVERTDTQYF.

The genes are TRBV7-2 and TRBJ2-7; D is perhaps TRBD2 (6 bases). Looked up from germline, CDR1 is SGHTA and CDR2 is FQGNSA. Trimming cost V 5 bases and J 2 bases, with 13 bases left between them. This CDR3 has 14 amino acids. The CDR3 loop is CASSLGGSTYEQYF. CDR3 bases: TGTGCCAGCAGCCTAGGAGGGTCTACCTACGAGCAGTACTTC.

This clonotype was counted many times. This sequence joins TRBV4-2 and TRBJ2-1; 12 bases are shared with TRBD2. V trimming: 7 bases; J trimming: 10 bases; junction bases outside the gene matches: 8. The germline CDR1 and CDR2 sequences are LGHNA and YNFKEQ. This CDR3 spans 14 amino acids. CDR3 coding DNA: TGTGCCAGCACCCTAGCGGGGGGGTCCGCGGAGCAGTTCTTC. Its protein is CASTLAGGSAEQFF.